This T cell receptor beta chain was identified in a study of shared clonotypes between healthy human individuals. The CDR3 sequence is 16 residues long. The germline V gene has CDR1 MNHEY and CDR2 SVGAGI. V was shortened by 2 bases and J by 0 bases, with 11 bases between the two germline ends. The data were produced by immunoSEQ multiplex PCR, yet TCRdb's version contains in-frame clones alone and is incomplete. The table has some 2 million clones, approximately 95% seen once. It was CD45RO-negative cells, positively selected for CCR7, that made up naive CD8 cells, with terminally differentiated effector memory CD45RA+ cells excluded.

This chain joins TRBV6-5 and TRBJ1-5; TRBD1 is a possible D gene (6 bases). The sequencing input was naive CD8+ T cells sorted from blood. This receptor was taken from a man aged 18 to 29 in good health. The DNA for the CDR3 is TGTGCCAGCAGTTACGGGACACCTTATAGCAATCAGCCCCAGCATTTT. Translated: CASSYGTPYSNQPQHF.